The present TCR beta chain was sequenced within a study of control samples from healthy donors and cancer patients. V lost 5 bases and J lost 2; bases outside the gene matches: 7. The CDR3 loop spans 16 amino acids. Germline V lookup: CDR1 PRHDT, CDR2 FYEKMQ (reference sequence). Here immunoSEQ multiplex PCR was the method, and the copy in TCRdb shows in-frame clones only, minus some. The data hold fewer than 60,000 clones, with 80% to 90% observed a single time. This chain links TRBV13 with TRBJ1-4; 8 bases line up with TRBD1. The receptor was derived from a woman aged 55-70 years with lung cancer. Sequences were obtained from PBMCs. CDR3 nucleotides: TGTGCCAGCAGCCCGTACAGGGGGACCACTAATGAAAAACTGTTTTTT. As protein: CASSPYRGTTNEKLFF.